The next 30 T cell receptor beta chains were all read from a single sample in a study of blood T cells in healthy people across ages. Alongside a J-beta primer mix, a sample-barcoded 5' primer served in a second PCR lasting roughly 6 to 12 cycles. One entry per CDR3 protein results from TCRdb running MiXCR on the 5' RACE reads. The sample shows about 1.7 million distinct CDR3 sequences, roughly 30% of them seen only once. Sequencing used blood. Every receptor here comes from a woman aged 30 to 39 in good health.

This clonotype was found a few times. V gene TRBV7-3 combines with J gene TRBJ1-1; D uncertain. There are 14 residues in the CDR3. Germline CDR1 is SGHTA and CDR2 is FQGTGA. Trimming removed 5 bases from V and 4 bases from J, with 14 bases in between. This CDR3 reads CASSAEGFGTEAFF. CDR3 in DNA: TGTGCCAGCAGCGCGGAGGGTTTCGGCACTGAAGCTTTCTTT. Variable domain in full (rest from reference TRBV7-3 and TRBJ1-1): GAGVSQTPSNKVTEKGKYVELRCDPISGHTALYWYRQSLGQGPEFLIYFQGTGAADDSGLPNDRFFAVRPEGSVSTLKIQRTERGDSAVYLCASSAEGFGTEAFFGQGTRLTVV.

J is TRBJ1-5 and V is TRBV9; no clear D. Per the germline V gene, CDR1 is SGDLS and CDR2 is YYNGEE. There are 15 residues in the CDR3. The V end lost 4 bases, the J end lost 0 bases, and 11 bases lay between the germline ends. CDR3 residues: CASSLTRVSNQPQHF. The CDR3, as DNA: TGTGCCAGCAGCCTGACGAGGGTTAGCAATCAGCCCCAGCATTTT.

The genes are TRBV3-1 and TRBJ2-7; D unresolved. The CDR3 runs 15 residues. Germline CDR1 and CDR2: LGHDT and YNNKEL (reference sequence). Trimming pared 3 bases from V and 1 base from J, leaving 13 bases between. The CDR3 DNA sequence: TGTGCCAGCAGCCAGTCCCTGGGTCTTTCCTACGAGCAGTACTTC. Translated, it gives CASSQSLGLSYEQYF.

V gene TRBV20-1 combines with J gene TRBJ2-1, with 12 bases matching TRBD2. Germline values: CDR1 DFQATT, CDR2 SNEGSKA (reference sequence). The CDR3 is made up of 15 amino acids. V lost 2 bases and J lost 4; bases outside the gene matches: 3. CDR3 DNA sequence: TGCAGTGCTAGAACTAGCGGGAGGCCTTACAATGAGCAGTTCTTC. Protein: CSARTSGRPYNEQFF.

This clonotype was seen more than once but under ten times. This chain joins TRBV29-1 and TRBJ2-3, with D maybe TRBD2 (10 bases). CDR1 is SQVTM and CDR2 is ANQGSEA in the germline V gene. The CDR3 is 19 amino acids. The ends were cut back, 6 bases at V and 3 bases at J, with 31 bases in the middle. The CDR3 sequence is CSVLQGAPPTSGITDTQYF. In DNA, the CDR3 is TGCAGCGTCTTACAGGGGGCCCCCCCTACTAGCGGGATAACAGATACGCAGTATTTT.

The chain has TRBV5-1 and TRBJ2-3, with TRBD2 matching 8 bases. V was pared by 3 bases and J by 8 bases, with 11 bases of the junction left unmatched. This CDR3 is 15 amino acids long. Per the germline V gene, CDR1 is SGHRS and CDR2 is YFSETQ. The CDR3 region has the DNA TGCGCCAGCAGCTCCAGCGGGGGATACGCAGGTACGCAGTATTTT. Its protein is CASSSSGGYAGTQYF. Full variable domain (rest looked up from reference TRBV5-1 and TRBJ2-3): KAGVTQTPRYLIKTRGQQVTLSCSPISGHRSVSWYQQTPGQGLQFLFEYFSETQRNKGNFPGRFSGRQFSNSRSEMNVSTLELGDSALYLCASSSSGGYAGTQYFGPGTRLTVL.

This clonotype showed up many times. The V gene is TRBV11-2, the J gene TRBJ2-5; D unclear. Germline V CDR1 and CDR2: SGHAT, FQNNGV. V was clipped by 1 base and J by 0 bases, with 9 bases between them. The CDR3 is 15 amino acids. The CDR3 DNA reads TGTGCCAGCAGCTTAGGGTTGACGTACCAAGAGACCCAGTACTTC. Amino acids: CASSLGLTYQETQYF. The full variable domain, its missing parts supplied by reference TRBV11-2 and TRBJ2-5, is EAGVAQSPRYKIIEKRQSVAFWCNPISGHATLYWYQQILGQGPKLLIQFQNNGVVDDSQLPKDRFSAERLKGVDSTLKIQPAKLEDSAVYLCASSLGLTYQETQYFGPGTRLLVL.

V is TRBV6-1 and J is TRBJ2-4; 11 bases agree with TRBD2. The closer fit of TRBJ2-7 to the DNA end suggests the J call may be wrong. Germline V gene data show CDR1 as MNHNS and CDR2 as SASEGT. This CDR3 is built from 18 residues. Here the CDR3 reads CASKNQRRGLAVGGEQYF. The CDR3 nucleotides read TGTGCCAGCAAAAACCAAAGACGGGGACTAGCGGTGGGCGGCGAGCAGTACTTC.

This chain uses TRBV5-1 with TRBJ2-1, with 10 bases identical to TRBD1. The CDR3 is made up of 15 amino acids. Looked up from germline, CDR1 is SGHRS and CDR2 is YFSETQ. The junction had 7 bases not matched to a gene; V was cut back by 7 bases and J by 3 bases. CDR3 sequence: CASRTGQGVYNEQFF. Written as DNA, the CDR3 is TGCGCCAGCCGAACAGGACAGGGGGTCTACAATGAGCAGTTCTTC.

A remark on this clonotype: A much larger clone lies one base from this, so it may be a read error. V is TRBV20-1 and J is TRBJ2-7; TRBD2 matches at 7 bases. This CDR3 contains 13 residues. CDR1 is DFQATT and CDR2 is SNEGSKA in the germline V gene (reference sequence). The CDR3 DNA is TGCAGTGCTGCGGGCGAGCGGGGCTACGAGCGGTACTTC. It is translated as CSAAGERGYERYF.

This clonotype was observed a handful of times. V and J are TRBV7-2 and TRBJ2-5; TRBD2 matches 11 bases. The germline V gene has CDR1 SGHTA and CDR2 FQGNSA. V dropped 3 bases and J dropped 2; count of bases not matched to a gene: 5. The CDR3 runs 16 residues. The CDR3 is CASSFTSGGSQETQYF. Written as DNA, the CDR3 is TGTGCCAGCAGCTTCACTAGCGGGGGAAGTCAAGAGACCCAGTACTTC.

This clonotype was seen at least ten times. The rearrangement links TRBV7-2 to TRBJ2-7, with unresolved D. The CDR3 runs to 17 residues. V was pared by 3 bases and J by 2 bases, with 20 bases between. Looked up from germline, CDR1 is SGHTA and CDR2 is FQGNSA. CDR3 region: CASSFYLSGPTTYEQYF. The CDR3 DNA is TGTGCCAGCAGCTTCTACCTCTCCGGGCCAACCACCTACGAGCAGTACTTC.

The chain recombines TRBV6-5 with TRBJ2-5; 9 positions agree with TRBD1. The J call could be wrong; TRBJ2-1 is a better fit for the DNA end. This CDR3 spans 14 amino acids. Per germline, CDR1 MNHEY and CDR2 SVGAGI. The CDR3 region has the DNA TGTGCCAGCAAAAGGACAGGGGCTATAGAGACCCAGTTCTTC. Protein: CASKRTGAIETQFF.

DNA of the CDR3: TGTGCCAGCAGCTCGCCGGGACAGGTCTACGAGCAGTACTTC. It is translated as CASSSPGQVYEQYF. The V gene is TRBV5-6, the J gene TRBJ2-7, with 8 bases lining up with TRBD1. Germline V gene sequence: CDR1 SGHDT, CDR2 YYEEEE. J was trimmed by 3 bases and V by 3 bases; bases with no gene match: 5. The CDR3 extends over 14 amino acids.

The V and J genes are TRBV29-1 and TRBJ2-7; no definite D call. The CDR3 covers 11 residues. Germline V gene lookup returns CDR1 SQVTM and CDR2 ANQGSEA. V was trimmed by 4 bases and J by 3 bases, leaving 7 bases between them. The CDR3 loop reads CSVAERYEQYF. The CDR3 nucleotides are TGCAGCGTTGCAGAGCGCTACGAGCAGTACTTC.

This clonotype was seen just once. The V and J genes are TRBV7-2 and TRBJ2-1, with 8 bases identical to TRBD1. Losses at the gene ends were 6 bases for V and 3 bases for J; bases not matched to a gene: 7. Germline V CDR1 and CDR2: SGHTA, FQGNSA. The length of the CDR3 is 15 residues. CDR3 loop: CASSTGGSFYNEQFF. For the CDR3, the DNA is TGTGCCAGCAGTACAGGGGGAAGCTTCTACAATGAGCAGTTCTTC.

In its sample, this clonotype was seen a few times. CDR3 sequence: CASARTSGSTDTQYF. DNA for the CDR3: TGTGCCAGTGCAAGGACTAGCGGGAGCACAGATACGCAGTATTTT. The chain is built from TRBV7-2 and TRBJ2-3, with 11 bases lining up with TRBD2. The V gene end was trimmed by 9 bases and the J gene end by 0 bases; junction bases not matched to a gene: 5. Germline CDR1 is SGHTA and CDR2 is FQGNSA. There are 15 residues in the CDR3.

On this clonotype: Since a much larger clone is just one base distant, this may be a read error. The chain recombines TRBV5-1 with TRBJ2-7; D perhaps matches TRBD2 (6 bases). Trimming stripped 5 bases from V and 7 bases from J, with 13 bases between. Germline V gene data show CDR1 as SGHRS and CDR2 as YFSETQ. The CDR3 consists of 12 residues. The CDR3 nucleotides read TGCGCCAGCAGGGCGGGGTCTCAGGAGCAGTACTTC. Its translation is CASRAGSQEQYF.

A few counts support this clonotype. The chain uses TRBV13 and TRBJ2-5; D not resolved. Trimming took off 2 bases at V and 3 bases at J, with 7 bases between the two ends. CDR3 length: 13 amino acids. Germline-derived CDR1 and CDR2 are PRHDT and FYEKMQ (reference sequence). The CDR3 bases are TGTGCCAGCAGCTTACTCAGTAAAGAGACCCAGTACTTC. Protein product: CASSLLSKETQYF.

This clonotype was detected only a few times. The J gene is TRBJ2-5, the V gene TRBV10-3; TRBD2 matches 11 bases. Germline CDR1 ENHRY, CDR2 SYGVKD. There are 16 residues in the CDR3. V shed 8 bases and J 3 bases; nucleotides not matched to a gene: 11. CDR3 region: CAIRGFGSGGEETQYF. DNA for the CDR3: TGTGCCATCCGAGGTTTTGGTAGCGGGGGGGAAGAGACCCAGTACTTC.

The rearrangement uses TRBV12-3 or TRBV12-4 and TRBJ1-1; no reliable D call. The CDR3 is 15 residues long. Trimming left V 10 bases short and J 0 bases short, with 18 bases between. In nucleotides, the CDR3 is TGTGCCACCCACCCTATGGGCGGTGTGAACACTGAAGCTTTCTTT. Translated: CATHPMGGVNTEAFF.

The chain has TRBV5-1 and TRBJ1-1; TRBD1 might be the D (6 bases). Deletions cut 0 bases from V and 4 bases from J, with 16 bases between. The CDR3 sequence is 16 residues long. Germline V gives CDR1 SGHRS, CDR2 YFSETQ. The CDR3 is CASSLAPRGARTEAFF. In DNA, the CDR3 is TGCGCCAGCAGCTTGGCCCCCCGGGGGGCCCGCACTGAAGCTTTCTTT.

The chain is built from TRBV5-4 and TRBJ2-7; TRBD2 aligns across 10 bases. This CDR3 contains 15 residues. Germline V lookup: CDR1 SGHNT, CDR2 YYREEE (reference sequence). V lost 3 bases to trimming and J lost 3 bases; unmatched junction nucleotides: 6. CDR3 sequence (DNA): TGTGCCAGCAGCTACTCCGGGACTAGCGACTACGAGCAGTACTTC. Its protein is CASSYSGTSDYEQYF.

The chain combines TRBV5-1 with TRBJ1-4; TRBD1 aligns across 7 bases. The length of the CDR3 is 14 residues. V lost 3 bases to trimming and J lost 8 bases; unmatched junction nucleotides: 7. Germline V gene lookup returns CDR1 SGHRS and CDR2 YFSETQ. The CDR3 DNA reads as TGCGCCAGCAGCTGGGACAGTGAACGGGAAAAACTGTTTTTT. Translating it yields CASSWDSEREKLFF.

CDR3 in amino acids: CAWSAPRGDYEQYF. The CDR3 DNA reads as TGTGCCTGGAGTGCGCCACGGGGGGACTACGAGCAGTACTTC. The V call is TRBV30, the J call TRBJ2-7, with TRBD2 matching over 7 bases. After removal of 1 base from V and 3 bases from J, the junction contained 6 bases not matched to a gene. The CDR3 length is 14 residues. Per germline, CDR1 GTSNPN and CDR2 SVGIG (reference sequence).

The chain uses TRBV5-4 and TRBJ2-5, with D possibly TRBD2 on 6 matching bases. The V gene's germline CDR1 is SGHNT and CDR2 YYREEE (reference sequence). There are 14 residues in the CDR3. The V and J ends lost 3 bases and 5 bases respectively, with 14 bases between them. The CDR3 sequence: CASSSPGEDETQYF. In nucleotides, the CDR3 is TGTGCCAGCAGCTCTCCGGGAGAGGATGAGACCCAGTACTTC.

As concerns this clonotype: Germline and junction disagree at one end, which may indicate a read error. This CDR3 reads CASSIGPGGTYELFF. In DNA form, the CDR3 reads TGCGCCAGTAGTATCGGTCCTGGGGGGACGTACGAGCTGTTCTTC. The chain joins TRBV19 to TRBJ2-1, with D possibly matching TRBD2 (6 bases). Germline CDR1 LNHDA, CDR2 SQIVND (reference sequence). The CDR3 extends over 15 amino acids.

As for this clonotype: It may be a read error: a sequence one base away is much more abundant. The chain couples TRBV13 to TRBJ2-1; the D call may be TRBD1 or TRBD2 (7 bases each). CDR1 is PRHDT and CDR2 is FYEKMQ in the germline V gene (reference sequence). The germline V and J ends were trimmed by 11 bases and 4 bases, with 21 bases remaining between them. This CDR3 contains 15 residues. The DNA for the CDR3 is TGTGCCTGCCGAACCAGGGGGGGGATATACAATGAGCAGTTCTTC. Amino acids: CACRTRGGIYNEQFF. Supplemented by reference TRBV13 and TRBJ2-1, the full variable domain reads AAGVIQSPRHLIKEKRETATLKCYPIPRHDTVYWYQQGPGQDPQFLISFYEKMQSDKGSIPDRFSAQQFSDYHSELNMSSLELGDSALYFCACRTRGGIYNEQFFGPGTRLTVL.

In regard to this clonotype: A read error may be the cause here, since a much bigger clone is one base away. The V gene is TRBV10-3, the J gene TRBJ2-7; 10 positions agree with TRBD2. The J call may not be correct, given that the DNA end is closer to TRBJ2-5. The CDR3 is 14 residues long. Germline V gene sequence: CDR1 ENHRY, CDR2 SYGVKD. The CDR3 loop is CAISDPSGGGTQYF. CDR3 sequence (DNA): TGTGCCATCAGTGATCCTAGCGGGGGAGGGACCCAGTACTTC.

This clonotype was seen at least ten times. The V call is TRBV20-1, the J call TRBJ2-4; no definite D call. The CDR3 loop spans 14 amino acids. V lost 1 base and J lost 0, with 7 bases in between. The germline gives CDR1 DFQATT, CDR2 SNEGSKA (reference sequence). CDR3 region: CSARAGLAKNIQYF. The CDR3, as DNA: TGCAGTGCTAGAGCGGGCTTAGCCAAAAACATTCAGTACTTC.